A selection of T cell receptor beta chains follows, all from one sample in a study of brain T cells in children with intractable seizures. Libraries were prepared by immunoSEQ multiplex PCR; TCRdb keeps only in-frame clonotypes and omits some of them. The repertoire holds approximately 77,000 clones, with around 93% as singletons. The material sequenced was peripheral blood, taken at surgery. These receptors came from a boy less than two years old with tuberous sclerosis and intractable seizures. The CDR3 runs from the conserved cysteine through the conserved F or W. Fields, in order: D gene, clone size, V gene, J gene, CDR3 protein, CDR3 DNA. A D gene is named only where the DNA matches it firmly. Clone size, where shown, is once, few, many, or a class for clones that have expanded.

-,-,TRBV19,TRBJ1-1,CASSMGMNTEAFF,TGTGCCAGTAGTATGGGCATGAACACTGAAGCTTTCTTT
-,-,TRBV7-9,TRBJ1-3,CASSFGGSGNTIYF,TGTGCCAGCAGCTTCGGCGGTTCAGGAAACACCATATATTTT
-,-,TRBV15,TRBJ1-1,CATSSHRTRNTEAFF,TGTGCCACCAGCAGCCACAGGACAAGGAACACTGAAGCTTTCTTT
TRBD2,-,TRBV19,TRBJ2-5,CASSMASGVQETQYF,TGTGCCAGTAGTATGGCTAGCGGGGTTCAAGAGACCCAGTACTTC
TRBD1,-,TRBV2,TRBJ1-1,CASSWDRKNTEAFF,TGTGCCAGCAGTTGGGACAGGAAAAACACTGAAGCTTTCTTT
-,-,TRBV5-1,TRBJ1-3,CASSGGHPNSGNTIYF,TGCGCCAGCAGCGGGGGACACCCCAACTCTGGAAACACCATATATTTT
-,-,TRBV9,TRBJ1-2,CASSVEQGRYGYTF,TGTGCCAGCAGCGTAGAGCAGGGGCGCTATGGCTACACCTTC
-,-,TRBV6-5,TRBJ2-5,CASSQGPWETQYF,TGTGCCAGCAGTCAGGGTCCCTGGGAGACCCAGTACTTC
TRBD2,-,TRBV10-3,TRBJ2-1,CAISDASGSYNEQFF,TGTGCCATCAGTGACGCTAGCGGGAGTTACAATGAGCAGTTCTTC
-,-,TRBV13,TRBJ2-7,CASSPRGTGSYEQYF,TGTGCCAGCAGCCCGCGGGGAACAGGGTCCTACGAGCAGTACTTC
TRBD2,-,TRBV27,TRBJ2-7,CASGLAAYEQYF,TGTGCCTCGGGACTAGCGGCATACGAGCAGTACTTC
-,-,TRBV27,TRBJ1-2,CASSPSWGEGYTF,TGTGCCAGCAGTCCCTCGTGGGGGGAGGGCTACACCTTC
-,-,TRBV5-8,TRBJ2-3,CASSLWSGVGTDTQYF,TGTGCCAGCAGCCTATGGAGCGGAGTGGGCACAGATACGCAGTATTTT
TRBD2,few,TRBV4-2,TRBJ2-3,CASSQENSGSSDTQYF,TGTGCCAGCAGCCAAGAGAATAGCGGGAGCTCAGATACGCAGTATTTT
TRBD1,-,TRBV2,TRBJ1-3,CASRGLDRGTSESGNTIYF,TGTGCCAGCAGAGGCCTTGACAGGGGGACTTCAGAATCTGGAAACACCATATATTTT
TRBD2,-,TRBV4-2,TRBJ2-3,CASSQARLAGPEDTQYF,TGTGCCAGCAGCCAAGCTCGGCTAGCGGGGCCCGAGGATACGCAGTATTTT
-,-,TRBV11-3,TRBJ2-3,CASSLGGTSFTDTQYF,TGTGCCAGCAGCCTCGGTGGTACTAGCTTCACAGATACGCAGTATTTT
-,once,TRBV3-1/TRBV3-2,TRBJ1-4,CASSQEFGGKEWLFF,TGTGCCAGCAGCCAAGAATTTGGTGGAAAGGAGTGGCTGTTTTTT
TRBD1,-,TRBV11-2,TRBJ2-7,CASSFPTGAHWGEQYF,TGTGCCAGCAGCTTCCCCACAGGGGCCCACTGGGGCGAGCAGTACTTC
-,once,TRBV5-6,TRBJ2-3,CARSLGGSGDWADTQYF,TGTGCCCGCAGCTTGGGGGGGTCAGGGGACTGGGCAGATACGCAGTATTTT
-,-,TRBV11-2,TRBJ2-7,CASSQPRKPPYEQYF,TGTGCCAGCAGCCAACCCCGGAAGCCCCCCTACGAGCAGTACTTC
-,once,TRBV5-5,TRBJ1-1,CASSLEISDTEAFF,TGTGCCAGCAGCTTGGAGATCTCAGACACTGAAGCTTTCTTT
-,-,TRBV9,TRBJ1-6,CASSLQGSPLHF,TGTGCCAGCAGCTTGCAGGGCTCACCCCTCCACTTT
-,-,TRBV3-1/TRBV3-2,TRBJ2-1,CASSQDRANEQFF,TGTGCCAGCAGCCAAGATCGGGCAAATGAGCAGTTCTTC
-,-,TRBV7-9,TRBJ1-4,CASSLTEGNEKLFF,TGTGCCAGCAGCTTAACGGAGGGTAATGAAAAACTGTTTTTT
-,few,TRBV7-9,TRBJ2-6,CASSPGASGANVLTF,TGTGCCAGCAGCCCGGGGGCCTCTGGGGCCAACGTCCTGACTTTC
-,-,TRBV7-2,TRBJ2-7,CASSLVVDSPYEQYF,TGTGCCAGCAGCTTAGTGGTCGACAGCCCCTACGAGCAGTACTTC
-,-,TRBV5-4,TRBJ2-5,CASSYHLYQETQYF,TGTGCCAGCAGCTACCACTTGTACCAAGAGACCCAGTACTTC
TRBD2,-,TRBV6-5,TRBJ2-7,CASSYSGEQYEQYF,TGTGCCAGCAGCTATAGCGGGGAACAATACGAGCAGTACTTC
-,-,TRBV11-2,TRBJ2-2,CASSFDFGAANTGELFF,TGTGCCAGCAGCTTTGACTTCGGGGCCGCGAACACCGGGGAGCTGTTTTTT
-,few,TRBV19,TRBJ1-5,CASRTGLLPQHF,TGTGCCAGTAGGACAGGCCTTCTACCCCAGCATTTT
-,-,TRBV11-3,TRBJ1-1,CASTHPRTNDQPPNTEAFF,TGTGCCAGCACCCACCCCCGCACCAACGACCAGCCCCCGAACACTGAAGCTTTCTTT
-,-,TRBV27,TRBJ2-3,CASSLSMTDTLDTQYF,TGTGCCAGCAGTTTATCGATGACAGACACCTTAGATACGCAGTATTTT
-,-,TRBV5-1,TRBJ2-7,CASSLAGEDYEQYF,TGCGCCAGCAGCTTGGCGGGGGAGGACTACGAGCAGTACTTC
-,-,TRBV13,TRBJ1-2,CASSSFLENYGYTF,TGTGCCAGCAGCTCCTTCCTCGAGAACTATGGCTACACCTTC
-,-,TRBV2,TRBJ1-2,CASSGNNYYGYTF,TGTGCCAGCAGTGGGAACAACTACTATGGCTACACCTTC
-,-,TRBV2,TRBJ1-1,CASSDERGYTEAFF,TGTGCCAGCAGTGATGAAAGGGGATACACTGAAGCTTTCTTT
TRBD1,-,TRBV9,TRBJ1-2,CASSVGQDHYGYTF,TGTGCCAGCAGCGTGGGACAGGACCACTATGGCTACACCTTC
-,-,TRBV6-5,TRBJ2-7,CASSKQDRGREQYF,TGTGCCAGCAGTAAACAGGACAGAGGACGGGAGCAGTACTTC
TRBD2,-,TRBV6-5,TRBJ2-5,CAGRGGGETQYF,TGTGCCGGGCGGGGGGGCGGGGAGACCCAGTACTTC
-,-,TRBV15,TRBJ2-1,CATSRDLASREQFF,TGTGCCACCAGCAGAGATTTGGCCTCCCGGGAGCAGTTCTTC
TRBD2,once,TRBV5-4,TRBJ2-7,CASSSGTSGRSYEQYF,TGTGCCAGCAGCTCGGGGACTAGCGGGAGATCCTACGAGCAGTACTTC
-,-,TRBV2,TRBJ2-1,CASDGSSYNEQFF,TGTGCCAGCGACGGGAGCTCCTACAATGAGCAGTTCTTC
TRBD2,few,TRBV4-2,TRBJ2-7,CASSQEASGGWEQYF,TGTGCCAGCAGCCAAGAGGCTAGCGGGGGCTGGGAGCAGTACTTC
-,-,TRBV30,TRBJ2-5,CAWSVPYLVEGTQYF,TGTGCCTGGAGTGTCCCTTACCTCGTTGAGGGGACCCAGTACTTC
-,-,TRBV23-1,TRBJ2-1,CASSVRDLTYNEQFF,TGCGCCAGCAGCGTCCGGGACCTCACCTACAATGAGCAGTTCTTC
-,-,TRBV29-1,TRBJ1-1,CSVEEPSNTEAFF,TGCAGCGTTGAAGAACCCTCAAACACTGAAGCTTTCTTT
TRBD1,-,TRBV9,TRBJ2-7,CASSVRTGDSYEQYF,TGTGCCAGCAGCGTGCGGACAGGGGACTCCTACGAGCAGTACTTC
-,-,TRBV29-1,TRBJ1-2,CSVSYSRSSPYGYTF,TGCAGCGTAAGTTACTCCAGAAGCTCACCCTATGGCTACACCTTC
TRBD1,once,TRBV6-1,TRBJ2-2,CASRGQANTGELFF,TGTGCCAGCAGGGGACAGGCGAACACCGGGGAGCTGTTTTTT
TRBD2,-,TRBV7-3,TRBJ2-1,CASSPGATSGRIDEQFF,TGTGCCAGCAGCCCAGGGGCGACTAGCGGGAGAATTGATGAGCAGTTCTTC
TRBD1,-,TRBV11-1,TRBJ2-7,CASSLGTGVSYEQYF,TGTGCCAGCAGCCTGGGGACAGGGGTCTCCTACGAGCAGTACTTC
-,-,TRBV7-2,TRBJ1-1,CASSLRTPNTEAFF,TGTGCCAGCAGCTTACGGACACCGAACACTGAAGCTTTCTTT
-,once,TRBV6-1,TRBJ1-2,CASSDRAFYGYTF,TGTGCCAGCAGTGACAGGGCCTTCTATGGCTACACCTTC
-,-,TRBV19,TRBJ2-4,CASSRDGGASKNIQYF,TGTGCCAGTAGCCGGGACGGGGGTGCTTCCAAAAACATTCAGTACTTC
-,-,TRBV5-1,TRBJ1-2,CASSDPIGRSGYTF,TGCGCCAGCAGCGACCCGATTGGGCGCAGCGGCTACACCTTC
-,-,TRBV19,TRBJ2-5,CASSMGGTQYF,TGTGCCAGTAGTATGGGGGGGACCCAGTACTTC